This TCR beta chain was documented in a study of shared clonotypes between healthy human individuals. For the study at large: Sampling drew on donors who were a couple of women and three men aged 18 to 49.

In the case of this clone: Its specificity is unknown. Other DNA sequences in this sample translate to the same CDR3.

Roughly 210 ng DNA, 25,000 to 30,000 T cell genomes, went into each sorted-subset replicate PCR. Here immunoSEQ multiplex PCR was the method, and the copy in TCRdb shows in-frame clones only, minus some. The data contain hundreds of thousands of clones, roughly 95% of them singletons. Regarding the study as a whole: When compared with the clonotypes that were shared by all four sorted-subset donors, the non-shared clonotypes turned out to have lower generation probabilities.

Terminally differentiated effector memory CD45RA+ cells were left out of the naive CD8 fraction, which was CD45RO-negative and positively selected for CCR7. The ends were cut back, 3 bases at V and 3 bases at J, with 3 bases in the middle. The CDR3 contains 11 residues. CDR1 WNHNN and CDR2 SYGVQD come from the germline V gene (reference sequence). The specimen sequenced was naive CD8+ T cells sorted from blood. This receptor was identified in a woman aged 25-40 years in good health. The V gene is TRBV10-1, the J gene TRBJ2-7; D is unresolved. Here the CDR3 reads CASSDNYEQYF. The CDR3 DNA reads TGCGCCAGCAGTGATAACTACGAGCAGTACTTC.